The 8 T cell receptor beta chains in this list originate from one sample, sequenced in a study of PD-1 blockade in classical Hodgkin lymphoma. The patients all showed relapse after autologous stem cell transplantation, while their brentuximab vedotin exposure varied. TCRdb keeps only in-frame clones here, not all; method: immunoSEQ multiplex PCR. This sample carries about 23,000 clones, about 71% of them seen once, and the ten largest clones take approximately 15%. The sequences come from peripheral blood mononuclear cells (PBMCs), collected at baseline. These receptors were obtained from a human donor with classical Hodgkin lymphoma.

The chain carries TRBV5-1 and TRBJ1-5; maybe TRBD1 (5 bases). Deletions cut 0 bases from V and 3 bases from J, with 10 bases between. Germline assignment: CDR1 SGHRS and CDR2 YFSETQ. CDR3 length equals 15 residues. The CDR3, as DNA: TGCGCCAGCAGCTTGGAGGGACGCGACAATCAGCCCCAGCATTTT. It codes for CASSLEGRDNQPQHF.

The rearrangement joins TRBV11-2 to TRBJ2-5; 9 nucleotides match TRBD2. The CDR3 runs 14 residues. Germline V gives CDR1 SGHAT, CDR2 FQNNGV. V dropped 6 bases and J dropped 4; count of bases not matched to a gene: 6. CDR3 in amino acids: CASRGAGGLETQYF. The CDR3 DNA follows: TGTGCCAGCAGGGGAGCGGGGGGCTTAGAGACCCAGTACTTC.

The J gene is TRBJ1-1, the V gene TRBV10-3; 9 bases agree with TRBD1. V lost 8 bases and J lost 3; bases outside the gene matches: 10. The CDR3 has 15 residues. Looked up from germline, CDR1 is ENHRY and CDR2 is SYGVKD. The CDR3 bases are TGTGCCATCGGTAGACAGGGGGGTATGGACACTGAAGCTTTCTTT. Translation: CAIGRQGGMDTEAFF.

CDR3 DNA sequence: TGTGCCAGCAGTGTTTACACAGGGGGCGGCTATGGCTACACCTTC. Translated, it gives CASSVYTGGGYGYTF. V usage is TRBV6-1 and J usage is TRBJ1-2; 9 nucleotides agree with TRBD1. V was pared by 4 bases and J by 4 bases, with 7 bases of the junction left unmatched. Germline V gene lookup returns CDR1 MNHNS and CDR2 SASEGT. The CDR3 is 15 amino acids.

The chain carries TRBV5-6 and TRBJ2-7; D possibly corresponds to TRBD2 (6 bases). Looked up from germline, CDR1 is SGHDT and CDR2 is YYEEEE. The CDR3 sequence is 15 residues long. Trimming stripped 3 bases from V and 7 bases from J, with 20 bases between. CDR3 region: CASSWYRAGLQEQYF. CDR3 sequence (DNA): TGTGCCAGCAGCTGGTATAGGGCGGGACTCCAAGAGCAGTACTTC.

This chain uses TRBV18 with TRBJ2-3; D is unclear. The germline CDR1 and CDR2 sequences are KGHSH and LQKENI. The CDR3 loop spans 12 amino acids. Between the trimmed V and J ends, which lost 2 bases and 4 bases, there was a span of 4 bases. The CDR3 nucleotides are TGTGCCAGCTCACCAATCGCAGATACGCAGTATTTT. Translation: CASSPIADTQYF.

This clone was seen only a few times. The chain uses TRBV19 and TRBJ1-2; TRBD1 agrees at 7 bases. In germline, CDR1 is LNHDA, CDR2 SQIVND (reference sequence). Losses at the gene ends were 5 bases for V and 8 bases for J; bases not matched to a gene: 14. The CDR3 consists of 15 residues. CDR3 in amino acids: CASSRSIDRVSGYTF. The CDR3 region has the DNA TGTGCCAGTAGTCGCTCGATCGACAGGGTCAGCGGCTACACCTTC. The full variable domain, completed using reference TRBV19 and TRBJ1-2, is DGGITQSPKYLFRKEGQNVTLSCEQNLNHDAMYWYRQDPGQGLRLIYYSQIVNDFQKGDIAEGYSVSREKKESFPLTVTSAQKNPTAFYLCASSRSIDRVSGYTFGSGTRLTVV.

The chain links TRBV6-1 to TRBJ2-6; 7 bases are a match to TRBD1. The CDR3 runs to 15 residues. Trimming removed 6 bases from V and 4 bases from J; junction bases left unmatched: 6. Germline loops: CDR1 MNHNS, CDR2 SASEGT. CDR3 in amino acids: CASRGTGVGANVLTF. The CDR3 DNA reads as TGTGCCAGCAGGGGAACAGGGGTGGGGGCCAACGTCCTGACTTTC.